The 4 T cell receptor beta chains presented below share a single source sample, sequenced in a study of cytomegalovirus exposure and HLA in healthy donors. A multiplex PCR was run with 60 Vbeta primers and 13 Jbeta primers. Assay: immunoSEQ multiplex PCR; the TCRdb copy retains only in-frame clones and omits some. The repertoire holds about 180,000 clones, with over 75% as singletons. Sequencing input: PBMCs. Receptors were obtained from a woman aged 25 to 45 in good health and CMV-seronegative.

The CDR3 nucleotides read TGTGCCAGCAGTGAAGGGGGGGGCAATCAGCCCCAGCATTTT. Its protein product is CASSEGGGNQPQHF. V is TRBV6-1 and J is TRBJ1-5; weak D call: TRBD1 (5 bases). V lost 1 base to trimming and J lost 2 bases, with 6 bases between them. CDR3 length equals 14 residues. In germline, CDR1 is MNHNS, CDR2 SASEGT.

The J gene is TRBJ1-1, the V gene TRBV18, with D tentatively TRBD1 (6 bases). V dropped 2 bases and J dropped 6 bases, with 13 bases sitting between them. Germline V gene sequence: CDR1 KGHSH, CDR2 LQKENI. The CDR3 extends over 14 amino acids. For the CDR3, the DNA is TGTGCCAGCTCACCAGCCGCAGGGGACGCTGAAGCTTTCTTT. This gives the protein CASSPAAGDAEAFF.

The chain couples TRBV4-3 to TRBJ2-5, with D perhaps TRBD1 (7 bases). Germline-derived CDR1 and CDR2 are LGHNA and YSLEER. The CDR3 totals 15 residues. Trimming took off 4 bases at V and 2 bases at J, with 14 bases between the two ends. The CDR3 here is CASSPGDSLQETQYF. CDR3 DNA: TGCGCCAGCAGCCCGGGGGACAGCTTGCAAGAGACCCAGTACTTC.

J is TRBJ2-7 and V is TRBV4-2, with TRBD1 matching 9 bases. With 6 bases clipped from V and 2 bases from J, the junction kept 17 bases outside the gene matches. This CDR3 has 18 amino acids. From germline, CDR1 is LGHNA and CDR2 YNFKEQ. This chain's CDR3 is CASSQGGVRDRATYEQYF. CDR3 nucleotides: TGTGCCAGCAGTCAGGGGGGAGTAAGGGACAGGGCCACCTACGAGCAGTACTTC.